The 6 T cell receptor beta chains in this list originate from one sample, sequenced in a study of control samples from healthy donors and cancer patients. Libraries were prepared by immunoSEQ multiplex PCR; TCRdb keeps only in-frame clonotypes and omits some of them. The sample has tens of thousands of clones, 84% seen once. Sequenced input: PBMCs. These receptors were collected from a man aged 65 to 85 with lung cancer.

This chain joins TRBV24-1 and TRBJ2-6, with D perhaps given as TRBD1 or TRBD2 (6 bases each). There are 13 residues in the CDR3. Deletions cut 10 bases from V and 3 bases from J, with 9 bases between. Germline values: CDR1 KGHDR, CDR2 SFDVKD. Written as DNA, the CDR3 is TGTGCCACAGGGGGGCGTGGGGCCAACGTCCTGACTTTC. The encoded protein is CATGGRGANVLTF.

This chain connects TRBV7-2 to TRBJ2-5; D is unresolved. Germline CDR1 is SGHTA and CDR2 is FQGNSA. Trimming took off 1 base at V and 1 base at J, with 4 bases between the two ends. The CDR3 spans 13 residues. The CDR3 loop is CASSLVGQETQYF. The DNA for the CDR3 is TGTGCCAGCAGCTTAGTCGGCCAAGAGACCCAGTACTTC.

J is TRBJ1-5 and V is TRBV15; D uncertain. V lost 7 bases, J lost 7 bases, and 20 bases lay in between. The CDR3 loop spans 15 amino acids. The V gene's germline CDR1 is LNHNV and CDR2 YYDKDF (reference sequence). CDR3 residues: CATTRRLGSGQPQHF. CDR3 nucleotides: TGTGCCACCACCAGGCGATTAGGTTCGGGCCAGCCCCAGCATTTT.

The chain is built from TRBV5-1 and TRBJ1-2, with D unclear. The V gene lost 3 bases and the J gene lost 4 bases, with 19 bases spanning the gap. Germline CDR1 is SGHRS and CDR2 is YFSETQ. The CDR3 has 16 amino acids. This CDR3 is CASSWIKGGQAYGYTF. The DNA for the CDR3 is TGCGCCAGCAGCTGGATAAAGGGAGGGCAGGCCTATGGCTACACCTTC.

The V gene is TRBV2, the J gene TRBJ1-4; no clear D gene. The CDR3 extends over 15 amino acids. Germline CDR1 is SNHLY and CDR2 is FYNNEI. Trimming cost V 6 bases and J 0 bases, with 11 bases left between them. This CDR3 reads CASSRPQTTNEKLFF. CDR3 DNA: TGTGCCAGCAGCCGCCCGCAGACAACTAATGAAAAACTGTTTTTT.

This clone was detected only a few times. The genes are TRBV19 and TRBJ2-7; D gene unclear. V lost 1 base and J 2 bases, leaving 3 bases between the germline ends. Germline CDR1 and CDR2: LNHDA and SQIVND (reference sequence). The CDR3 consists of 12 residues. In DNA, the CDR3 is TGTGCCAGTAGTATAGGAACCTACGAGCAGTACTTC. Translated, it gives CASSIGTYEQYF.